This T cell receptor (beta chain) was profiled in a study of cytomegalovirus exposure and HLA in healthy donors. The V end lost 6 bases, the J end lost 0 bases, and 20 bases lay between the germline ends. Germline lookup yields CDR1 SNHLY and CDR2 FYNNEI. CDR3 length: 17 residues. Whole-study findings and limits: The likely origin of a cluster of highly shared sequence variants was a sequencing artifact. Productive rates of about 87% or about 30% were seen for most TCR beta V segments in an earlier analysis.

The PCR had 60 Vbeta and 13 Jbeta primers. As handled by the study authors: An analysis performed later counted 74 million or so unique TCR beta chains (approximately 12 million of them shared). Data came from immunoSEQ multiplex PCR; TCRdb stores just in-frame clones and leaves some out. Clone size and the V and J calls come from that table; the DNA yielded D and trimming. The data hold over 150,000 clones, with about three quarters observed a single time. Each donor was nominally healthy when sampled (though unrecorded immune exposures were likely). The table lists this clone with a few counts. Its antigen is still unknown.

The sample consisted of PBMCs. The receptor was isolated from a middle-aged woman in good health and CMV-seronegative. The chain combines TRBV2 with TRBJ1-1; tentative D call: TRBD1 (6 bases). CDR3 nucleotide sequence: TGTGCCAGCAGCCCACCAGGGGCTTCTACATTGAACACTGAAGCTTTCTTT. Amino acids: CASSPPGASTLNTEAFF.